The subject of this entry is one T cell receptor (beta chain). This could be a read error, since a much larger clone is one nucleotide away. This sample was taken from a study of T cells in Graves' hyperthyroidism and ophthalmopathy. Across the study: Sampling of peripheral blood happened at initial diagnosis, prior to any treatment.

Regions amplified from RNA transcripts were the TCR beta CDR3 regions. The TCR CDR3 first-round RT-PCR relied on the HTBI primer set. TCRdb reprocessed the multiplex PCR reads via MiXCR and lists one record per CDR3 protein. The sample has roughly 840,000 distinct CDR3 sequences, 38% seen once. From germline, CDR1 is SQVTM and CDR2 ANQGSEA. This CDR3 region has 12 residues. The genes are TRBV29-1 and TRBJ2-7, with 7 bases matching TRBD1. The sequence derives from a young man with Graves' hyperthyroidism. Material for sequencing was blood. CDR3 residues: CSVGTETGEQHF. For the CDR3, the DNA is TGCAGCGTGGGGACAGAGACGGGCGAGCAGCACTTC.